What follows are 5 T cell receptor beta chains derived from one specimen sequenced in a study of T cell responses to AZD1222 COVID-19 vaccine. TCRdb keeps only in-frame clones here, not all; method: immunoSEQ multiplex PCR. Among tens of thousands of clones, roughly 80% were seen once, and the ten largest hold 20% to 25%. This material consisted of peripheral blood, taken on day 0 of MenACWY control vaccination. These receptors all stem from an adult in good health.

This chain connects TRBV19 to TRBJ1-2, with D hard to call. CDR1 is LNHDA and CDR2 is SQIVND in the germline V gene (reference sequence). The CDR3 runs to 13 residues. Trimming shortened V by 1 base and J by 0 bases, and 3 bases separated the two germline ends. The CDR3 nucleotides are TGTGCCAGTAGTATAGTATCTAACTATGGCTACACCTTC. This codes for CASSIVSNYGYTF.

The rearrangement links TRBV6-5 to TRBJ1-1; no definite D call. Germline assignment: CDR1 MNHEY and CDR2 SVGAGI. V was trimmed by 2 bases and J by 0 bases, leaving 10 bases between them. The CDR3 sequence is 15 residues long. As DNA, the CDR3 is TGTGCCAGCAGTTACGGGTACCGTATGAACACTGAAGCTTTCTTT. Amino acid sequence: CASSYGYRMNTEAFF.

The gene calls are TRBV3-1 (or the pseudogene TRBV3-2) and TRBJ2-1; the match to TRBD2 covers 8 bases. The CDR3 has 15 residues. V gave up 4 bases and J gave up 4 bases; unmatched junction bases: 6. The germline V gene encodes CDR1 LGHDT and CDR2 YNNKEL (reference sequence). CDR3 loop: CASSRSGTRYNEQFF. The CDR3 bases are TGTGCCAGCAGCCGGTCGGGGACTAGGTACAATGAGCAGTTCTTC.

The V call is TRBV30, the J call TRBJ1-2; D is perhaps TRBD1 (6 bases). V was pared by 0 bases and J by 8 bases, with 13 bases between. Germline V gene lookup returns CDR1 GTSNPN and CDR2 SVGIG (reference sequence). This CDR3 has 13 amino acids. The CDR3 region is CAWSVTGEGGYTF. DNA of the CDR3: TGTGCCTGGAGTGTGACAGGAGAGGGAGGCTACACCTTC.

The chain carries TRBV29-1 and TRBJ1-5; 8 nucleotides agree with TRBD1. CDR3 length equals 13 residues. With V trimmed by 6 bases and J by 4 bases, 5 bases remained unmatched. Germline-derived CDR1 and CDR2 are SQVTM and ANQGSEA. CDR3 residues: CSVGQGQNQPQHF. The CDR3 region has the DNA TGCAGCGTCGGACAGGGTCAGAATCAGCCCCAGCATTTT.